A single sample is the source of the 21 T cell receptor beta chains below, sequenced in a study of T cell repertoires in ileal Crohn's disease. Generated by immunoSEQ multiplex PCR, the TCRdb table keeps only in-frame clones and is missing some. This sample carries approximately 18,000 clones, around four fifths of them seen once, and the ten largest clones take 10%. The sequenced material came from ileal tissue. The receptors come from an adult with Crohn's disease.

CDR3 sequence (DNA): TGTGCCAGCAGCCAACCCACGGGGAGGGCACCCCTCCACTTT. Translated, it gives CASSQPTGRAPLHF. This chain connects TRBV4-2 to TRBJ1-6, with D unresolved. The length of the CDR3 is 14 residues. Germline V CDR1 and CDR2: LGHNA, YNFKEQ. The germline V and J ends were trimmed by 2 bases and 11 bases, with 13 bases remaining between them.

The CDR3 region has the DNA TGTGCCAGCTCAGCTAGCGGGGGAACCTACGAGCAGTACTTC. Residues: CASSASGGTYEQYF. V is TRBV18 and J is TRBJ2-7, with 10 bases aligning to TRBD2. The J segment lost 2 bases and the V segment lost 5 bases, leaving 3 bases of the junction unmatched. CDR3 length: 14 amino acids. Per the germline V gene, CDR1 is KGHSH and CDR2 is LQKENI.

CDR3 coding DNA: TGCGCCAGCAGCGCGGAAGCCTCCGAGGAGTACTTC. Its protein is CASSAEASEEYF. This chain connects TRBV5-1 to TRBJ2-5; D call uncertain. Germline-derived CDR1 and CDR2 are SGHRS and YFSETQ. The ends were cut back, 4 bases at V and 12 bases at J, with 16 bases in the middle. The CDR3 runs to 12 residues.

CDR3 loop: CASSYRDYSMFF. CDR3 DNA: TGTGCCAGCAGTTACCGGGACTACTCTATGTTCTTC. J is TRBJ2-1 and V is TRBV6-6; TRBD2 aligns across 7 bases. This CDR3 has 12 residues. V was pared by 2 bases and J by 15 bases, with 7 bases of the junction left unmatched. In germline, CDR1 is MNHNY, CDR2 SVGAGI (reference sequence).

This clone was found a few times. The chain joins TRBV25-1 to TRBJ2-4, with 10 bases fitting TRBD1. In germline, CDR1 is MGHDK, CDR2 SYGVNS. The V gene end was trimmed by 2 bases and the J gene end by 2 bases; junction bases not matched to a gene: 9. This CDR3 is built from 18 residues. The DNA for the CDR3 is TGTGCCAGCAGTGAAAATCTCGGACAGGGGGTCTCCAAAAACATTCAGTACTTC. As protein: CASSENLGQGVSKNIQYF.

This chain uses TRBV2 with TRBJ2-5, with unresolved D. There are 14 residues in the CDR3. Germline CDR1 reads SNHLY; CDR2 reads FYNNEI. V was trimmed by 3 bases and J by 1 base, leaving 9 bases between them. The CDR3 DNA follows: TGTGCCAGCAGTGAGGGCCAGACCCAAGAGACCCAGTACTTC. Translating gives CASSEGQTQETQYF.

The chain combines TRBV5-6 with TRBJ1-5, with D uncertain. CDR3 length: 13 residues. In germline, CDR1 is SGHDT, CDR2 YYEEEE. V was pared by 1 base and J by 3 bases, with 5 bases between. The CDR3 loop reads CASSLSNNQPQHF. CDR3 nucleotide sequence: TGTGCCAGCAGCTTGTCCAACAATCAGCCCCAGCATTTT.

This chain joins TRBV6-5 and TRBJ1-5; 7 bases agree with TRBD1. CDR1 is MNHEY and CDR2 is SVGAGI in the germline V gene. The ends lost 4 bases at V and 5 bases at J; junction bases unmatched: 5. CDR3 size: 14 residues. The CDR3 region is CASSSGTDYQPQHF. The CDR3 nucleotides are TGTGCCAGCAGTTCCGGGACAGACTATCAGCCCCAGCATTTT.

The chain is built from TRBV7-9 and TRBJ1-1; tentatively, D is TRBD1 (6 bases). V was shortened by 9 bases and J by 2 bases, with 13 bases between the two germline ends. CDR3 size: 13 residues. Per the germline V gene, CDR1 is SEHNR and CDR2 is FQNEAQ (reference sequence). CDR3 DNA: TGTGCCAGTAGACAGGTCGGAAACACTGAAGCTTTCTTT. Translating gives CASRQVGNTEAFF.

This chain links TRBV2 with TRBJ1-1; 8 nucleotides agree with TRBD1. The CDR3 length is 15 residues. V was clipped by 5 bases and J by 0 bases; unmatched bases: 5. CDR1 is SNHLY and CDR2 is FYNNEI in the germline V gene. The CDR3: CASSSRTGMNTEAFF. The DNA of the CDR3 is TGTGCCAGCAGTAGTCGGACAGGGATGAACACTGAAGCTTTCTTT.

This chain links TRBV6-6 with TRBJ2-3; 7 nucleotides line up with TRBD1. Germline lookup yields CDR1 MNHNY and CDR2 SVGAGI (reference sequence). The CDR3 is made up of 14 amino acids. The V gene end was trimmed by 2 bases and the J gene end by 7 bases; junction bases not matched to a gene: 6. CDR3 sequence reads: CASSYISQGNTQYF. The CDR3 DNA is TGTGCCAGCAGTTACATATCACAGGGGAATACGCAGTATTTT.

This chain uses TRBV15 with TRBJ2-1, with 12 bases fitting TRBD2. V trimming: 0 bases; J trimming: 6 bases; junction bases outside the gene matches: 9. The CDR3 consists of 18 residues. Germline V gene lookup returns CDR1 LNHNV and CDR2 YYDKDF (reference sequence). CDR3 residues: CATSRDGLAGPPGNEQFF. The CDR3 nucleotides are TGTGCCACCAGCAGAGATGGACTAGCGGGGCCCCCGGGCAATGAGCAGTTCTTC.

The chain employs TRBV11-2 and TRBJ1-2, with D unclear. Germline V gives CDR1 SGHAT, CDR2 FQNNGV. Trimming pared 0 bases from V and 10 bases from J, leaving 15 bases between. CDR3 length equals 14 residues. Here the CDR3 DNA reads TGTGCCAGCAGCTTAGAGGTCGAGGGCGGAATCTACACCTTC. Residues: CASSLEVEGGIYTF.

The genes are TRBV5-4 and TRBJ2-3, with TRBD2 identical over 12 bases. CDR1 and CDR2 (germline): SGHNT, YYREEE (reference sequence). This CDR3 region has 18 residues. V was clipped by 0 bases and J by 0 bases; unmatched bases: 5. CDR3 nucleotides: TGTGCCAGCAGCTTGGTCTGGCTAGCGGGGGGGAGCACAGATACGCAGTATTTT. It yields the protein CASSLVWLAGGSTDTQYF.

This chain connects TRBV4-2 to TRBJ1-5; D call uncertain. The V end was cut by 1 base, the J end by 5 bases, with 9 bases between. The CDR3 runs 14 residues. Germline V CDR1 and CDR2: LGHNA, YNFKEQ. The CDR3 DNA follows: TGTGCCAGCAGCCAAGCCTGGCGGGATCAGCCCCAGCATTTT. Translating it yields CASSQAWRDQPQHF.

This clone showed up just a few times. This chain joins TRBV2 and TRBJ1-5; tentative D call: TRBD1 (5 bases). CDR3 length: 16 amino acids. V lost 4 bases and J lost 0, with 13 bases in between. The germline V gene encodes CDR1 SNHLY and CDR2 FYNNEI. The CDR3 nucleotides read TGTGCCAGCAGTGCGACAGCCAGTTATAGCAATCAGCCCCAGCATTTT. Amino acids: CASSATASYSNQPQHF.

The gene calls are TRBV27 and TRBJ2-7; 8 bases are shared with TRBD2. With V trimmed by 3 bases and J by 3 bases, 10 bases remained unmatched. The CDR3 has 16 amino acids. Germline V gives CDR1 MNHEY, CDR2 SMNVEV (reference sequence). CDR3: CASSFSPALADYEQYF. The CDR3, as DNA: TGTGCCAGCAGTTTCTCCCCGGCACTAGCGGACTACGAGCAGTACTTC.

The V gene is TRBV7-9, the J gene TRBJ1-1; no reliable D call. CDR3 length: 16 amino acids. The germline CDR1 and CDR2 sequences are SEHNR and FQNEAQ (reference sequence). Trimming cost V 1 base and J 1 base, with 13 bases left between them. CDR3 DNA: TGTGCCAGCAGCTTAGGCCCCGACAAGACGAACACTGAAGCTTTCTTT. Amino acid sequence: CASSLGPDKTNTEAFF.

This chain links TRBV12-5 with TRBJ2-7; a weak D match, TRBD1 (5 bases). CDR1 and CDR2 (germline): LGHNT, FRNRAP. V was shortened by 1 base and J by 5 bases, with 12 bases between the two germline ends. The CDR3 contains 14 residues. The CDR3 loop reads CASGLDGTGDEQYF. Here the CDR3 DNA reads TGTGCTAGTGGTTTGGACGGTACAGGAGACGAGCAGTACTTC.

This chain links TRBV30 with TRBJ2-3; the match to TRBD2 covers 11 bases. Losses at the gene ends were 4 bases for V and 4 bases for J; bases not matched to a gene: 7. Germline V gene lookup returns CDR1 GTSNPN and CDR2 SVGIG (reference sequence). The CDR3 runs 15 residues. The CDR3 DNA sequence: TGTGCCTGGAACCTAGCGGGGGGCAGGGCAGATACGCAGTATTTT. Its protein product is CAWNLAGGRADTQYF.

The chain uses TRBV6-5 and TRBJ2-1, with 8 bases that match TRBD2. This CDR3 has 15 residues. With 6 bases clipped from V and 8 bases from J, the junction kept 12 bases outside the gene matches. The germline V gene encodes CDR1 MNHEY and CDR2 SVGAGI. CDR3 nucleotides: TGTGCCAGCAGCCCGGGGATCGGGGGGGCGTATGAGCAGTTCTTC. Translation: CASSPGIGGAYEQFF.